The T cell receptor beta chain under discussion was sequenced for a study of blood T cell repertoires in COVID-19. Turning to the study itself: Sample material is recorded as cDNA or gDNA derived from T cells, B-cell-depleted T cells, or PBMCs.

Sequenced by immunoSEQ multiplex PCR; TCRdb stores in-frame clones only, minus some. Found here are some 160,000 clones, approximately 90% of them singletons; the top ten hold 9% to 12%. This CDR3 has 17 residues. V lost 1 base and J 7 bases, leaving 21 bases between the germline ends. From germline, CDR1 is LGHDT and CDR2 YNNKEL (reference sequence). Specimen: peripheral blood. This clonotype was obtained from a woman in her 70s with COVID-19, enrolled during active disease. The gene calls are TRBV3-1 (or the pseudogene TRBV3-2) and TRBJ2-3; unclear D gene. For the CDR3, the DNA is TGTGCCAGCAGCCAAGTCGGCTTGGCTAGTCATGAAAATACGCAGTATTTT. It codes for CASSQVGLASHENTQYF.